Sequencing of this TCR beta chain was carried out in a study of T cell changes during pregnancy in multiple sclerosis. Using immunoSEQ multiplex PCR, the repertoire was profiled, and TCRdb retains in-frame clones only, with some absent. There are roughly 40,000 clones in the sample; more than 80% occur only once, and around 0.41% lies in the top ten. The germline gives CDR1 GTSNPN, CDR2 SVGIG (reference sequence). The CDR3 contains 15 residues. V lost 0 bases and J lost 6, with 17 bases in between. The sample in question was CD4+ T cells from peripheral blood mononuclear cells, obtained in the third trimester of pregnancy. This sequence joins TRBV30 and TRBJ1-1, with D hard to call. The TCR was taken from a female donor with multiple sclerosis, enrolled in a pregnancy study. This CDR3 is CAWSVPLPGRAEAFF. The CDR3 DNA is TGTGCCTGGAGTGTACCTCTTCCGGGGAGGGCTGAAGCTTTCTTT.